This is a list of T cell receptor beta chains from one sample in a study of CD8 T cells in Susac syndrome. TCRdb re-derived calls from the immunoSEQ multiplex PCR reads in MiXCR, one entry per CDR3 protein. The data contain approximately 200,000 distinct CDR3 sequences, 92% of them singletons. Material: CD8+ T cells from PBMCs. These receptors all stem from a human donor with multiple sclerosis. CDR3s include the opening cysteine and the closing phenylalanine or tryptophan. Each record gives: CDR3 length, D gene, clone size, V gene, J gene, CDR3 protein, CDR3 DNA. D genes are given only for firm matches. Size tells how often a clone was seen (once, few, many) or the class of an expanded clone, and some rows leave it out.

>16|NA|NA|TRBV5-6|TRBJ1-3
CASSGMTAYSGNTIYF
TGTGCCAGCAGCGGAATGACAGCTTACTCTGGAAACACCATATATTTT
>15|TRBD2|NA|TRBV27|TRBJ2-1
CASSRLALWGREQFF
TGTGCCAGCAGTCGACTAGCGCTATGGGGTAGGGAACAGTTCTTC
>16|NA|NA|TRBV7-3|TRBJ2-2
CASSPMIETNTGELFF
TGTGCCAGCAGCCCTATGATTGAGACGAACACCGGGGAGCTGTTTTTT
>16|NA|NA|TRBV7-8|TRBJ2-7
CASSTTAGTFSYEQYF
TGTGCCAGCAGCACGACGGCCGGGACATTCTCCTACGAGCAGTACTTC
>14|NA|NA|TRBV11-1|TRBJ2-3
CASRREDSFDTQYF
TGTGCCAGCAGACGGGAGGACAGCTTTGATACGCAGTATTTT
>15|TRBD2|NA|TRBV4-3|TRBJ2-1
CASSAFGTSANEQFF
TGCGCCAGCAGCGCGTTCGGGACTAGCGCCAATGAGCAGTTCTTC
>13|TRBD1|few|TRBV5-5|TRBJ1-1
CASSSGTDTEAFF
TGTGCCAGCAGCTCAGGGACAGACACTGAAGCTTTCTTT
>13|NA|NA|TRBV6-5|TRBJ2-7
CASGDRNGREQYF
TGTGCCAGCGGAGACAGGAACGGGCGTGAGCAGTACTTC
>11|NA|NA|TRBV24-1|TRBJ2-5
CATSASETQYF
TGTGCCACCAGTGCCTCAGAGACCCAGTACTTC
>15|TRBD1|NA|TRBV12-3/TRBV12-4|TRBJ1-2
CASSFLQGSKGGYTF
TGTGCCAGCAGTTTCCTACAGGGGAGTAAGGGAGGCTACACCTTC
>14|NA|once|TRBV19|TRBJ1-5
CASSLLSTNQPQHF
TGTGCCAGTAGTCTCCTTTCTACGAATCAGCCCCAGCATTTT
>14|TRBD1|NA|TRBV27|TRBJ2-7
CASSLEGTGYEQYF
TGTGCCAGCAGTTTAGAGGGGACAGGGTACGAGCAGTACTTC
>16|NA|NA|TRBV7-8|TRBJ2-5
CASSPTWITSQETQYF
TGTGCCAGCAGCCCCACATGGATTACTAGCCAAGAGACCCAGTACTTC
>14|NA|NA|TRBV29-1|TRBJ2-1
CSVEFWDQRNEQFF
TGCAGCGTTGAATTCTGGGACCAGAGGAATGAGCAGTTCTTC
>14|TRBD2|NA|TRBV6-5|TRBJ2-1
CASSAGGNYNEQFF
TGTGCCAGCAGTGCGGGGGGGAATTACAATGAGCAGTTCTTC
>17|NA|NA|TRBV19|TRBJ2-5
CASSLFRGELYQETQYF
TGTGCCAGTAGTCTCTTCAGGGGGGAATTGTACCAAGAGACCCAGTACTTC
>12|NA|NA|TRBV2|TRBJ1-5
CASSQDSQPQHF
TGTGCCAGCAGCCAGGACTCGCAGCCCCAGCATTTT
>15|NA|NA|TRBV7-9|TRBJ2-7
CASSFAHENSYEQYF
TGTGCCAGCAGCTTTGCCCACGAGAACTCCTACGAGCAGTACTTC
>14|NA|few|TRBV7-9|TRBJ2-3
CASSLARSTDTQYF
TGTGCCAGCAGCTTAGCTAGGAGCACAGATACGCAGTATTTT
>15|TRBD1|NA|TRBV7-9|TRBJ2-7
CASSLWDRASYEQYF
TGTGCCAGCAGCTTATGGGACAGGGCTTCCTACGAGCAGTACTTC
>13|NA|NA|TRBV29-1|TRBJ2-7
CSVTSLGKREQYF
TGCAGCGTGACTTCCCTCGGGAAGCGGGAGCAGTACTTC
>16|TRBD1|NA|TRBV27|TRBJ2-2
CASASQGATTTGELFF
TGTGCCAGCGCCAGCCAGGGGGCGACTACCACCGGGGAGCTGTTTTTT
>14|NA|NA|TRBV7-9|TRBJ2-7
CASSSGLSYYEQYF
TGTGCCAGCAGCTCAGGACTATCATACTACGAGCAGTACTTC
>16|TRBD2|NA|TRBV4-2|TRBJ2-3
CASSSWTSGSLDTQYF
TGTGCCAGCAGCTCTTGGACTAGCGGGAGTCTAGATACGCAGTATTTT
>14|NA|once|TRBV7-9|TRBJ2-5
CASSSQTGQETQYF
TGTGCCAGCAGCTCGCAGACAGGACAAGAGACCCAGTACTTC
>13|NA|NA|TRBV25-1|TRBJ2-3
CASSESPWDTQYF
TGTGCCAGCAGTGAATCCCCTTGGGATACGCAGTATTTT
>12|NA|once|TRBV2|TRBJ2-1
CASSGERPPRFF
TGTGCCAGCAGTGGAGAGAGGCCCCCGCGGTTCTTC
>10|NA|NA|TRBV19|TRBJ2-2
CASKGAELFF
TGTGCCAGTAAGGGCGCGGAGCTGTTTTTT
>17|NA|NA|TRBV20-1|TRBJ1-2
CSARALTGPQVLYGYTF
TGCAGTGCTAGAGCACTCACCGGGCCACAGGTCCTCTATGGCTACACCTTC
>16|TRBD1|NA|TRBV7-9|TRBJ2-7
CASSKGTGTLGYEQYF
TGTGCCAGCAGCAAGGGGACAGGAACTCTGGGCTACGAGCAGTACTTC
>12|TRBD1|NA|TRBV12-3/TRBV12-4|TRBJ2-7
CASSLGQNEQYF
TGTGCCAGCAGTTTGGGACAGAACGAGCAGTACTTC
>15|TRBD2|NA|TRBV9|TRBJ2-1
CASSDLAGGENEQFF
TGTGCCAGCAGCGATCTAGCGGGAGGAGAGAATGAGCAGTTCTTC
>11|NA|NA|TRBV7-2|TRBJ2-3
CASSTTDTQYF
TGTGCCAGCAGCACCACAGATACGCAGTATTTT
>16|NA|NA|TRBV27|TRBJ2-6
CASSLSPSSGANVLTF
TGTGCCAGCAGTTTAAGTCCTAGCTCTGGGGCCAACGTCCTGACTTTC
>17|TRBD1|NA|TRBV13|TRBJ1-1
CASILVRGGAKDTEAFF
TGTGCCAGCATCCTTGTAAGAGGGGGCGCAAAGGACACTGAAGCTTTCTTT
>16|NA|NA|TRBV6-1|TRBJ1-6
CASSKQGTGPNSPLHF
TGTGCCAGCAGTAAACAGGGCACCGGCCCAAATTCACCCCTCCACTTT
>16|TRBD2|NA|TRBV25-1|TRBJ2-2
CASGTSGKPNTGELFF
TGTGCCAGTGGGACTAGCGGGAAACCGAACACCGGGGAGCTGTTTTTT
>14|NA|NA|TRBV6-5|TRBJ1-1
CASSGGLMNTEAFF
TGTGCCAGCAGTGGGGGACTCATGAACACTGAAGCTTTCTTT
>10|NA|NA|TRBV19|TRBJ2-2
CATSHGELFF
TGTGCCACCTCTCACGGGGAGCTGTTTTTT